Presented here are 2 T cell receptor beta chains from one specimen sequenced in a study of blood T cell repertoires in COVID-19 (TCRdb year 2020). Receptor libraries were prepared by the immunoSEQ multiplex PCR assay. TCRdb retrieved this table from immuneACCESS and kept in-frame rearrangements only. Not all clones are present; in checked studies, unresolved V genes account for under half, and no reason is known for the remainder. The sample table holds about 210,000 clones, of which about nine tenths were seen once. Of the sample, around a tenth falls within the top ten clones. Sequenced: PBMCs or T cells enriched from blood (not recorded which). These receptors all stem from a man younger than 35 with acute COVID-19.

Turning to this clone: This CDR3 is also generated by other DNA sequences in the sample. In DNA form, the CDR3 reads TGTGCCTGGAGGACGGGGAATAATTCACCCCTCCACTTT. Translated: CAWRTGNNSPLHF. The V call is TRBV30, the J call TRBJ1-6; no clear D. The V gene's germline CDR1 is GTSNPN and CDR2 SVGIG (reference sequence). The CDR3 has 13 residues. Deletions cut 3 bases from V and 5 bases from J, with 8 bases between.

The J gene is TRBJ2-3, the V gene TRBV28; TRBD2 aligns across 11 bases. Germline assignment: CDR1 MDHEN and CDR2 SYDVKM. CDR3 size: 16 residues. J gave up 3 bases and V 5 bases, and 7 bases lay outside the gene matches. The CDR3 sequence: CASSVIAGGPTDTQYF. The CDR3 region has the DNA TGTGCCAGCAGTGTAATAGCGGGAGGGCCAACAGATACGCAGTATTTT.